This entry is about one TCR beta chain. Its antigen is not yet known. Base qualities are missing; no much larger clone stands one base away. TCR CDR3 regions were amplified from genomic DNA by multiplex PCR using the deep immunoSEQ assay. Extracted genomic DNA from each cell subset was distributed evenly across all wells of several immunoSEQ 96-well plates, and each plate was treated as a replicate. For sorted subsets, roughly 190 ng of genomic DNA, equivalent to about 30,000 T cell genomes, went into each replicate PCR. The purified libraries were quantified using a Qubit 3.0 fluorometer, sized with a Bioanalyzer 2100, and then quantified again using the KAPA Library Quantification kit. Every immunoSEQ 96-well plate was sequenced on a dedicated single-read 150-cycle Illumina NextSeq 550 flow cell. Concerning the study's data processing: Because the immunoSEQ output included only junctional sequences and no quality scores, the filtering could not be the same as the filtering used for full-length reads. Sequences were annotated with PyIR, a Python wrapper for IgBLAST v1.9, using IMGT germline references to assign V/J genes and CDR3. Reads were removed for weak V/J assignments (E-value above 1e-6), missing CDR3, stop codons, out-of-frame junctions, or ambiguous translated residues. V3J clonotypes were defined as sequences sharing the same inferred V gene, J gene, and CDR3 amino acid sequence. To compute the percentage overlap between repertoires, the number of shared unique clonotypes was divided by the size of the smaller repertoire. Richness of each repertoire was evaluated using RTK rarefaction, the Chao1 estimator, and Recon v2.1 estimates of unobserved clonotypes. Generation probabilities were computed with OLGA for all TCRbeta clonotypes obtained by the gDNA method from four donors. TCRdb obtained this table from immuneACCESS and retained in-frame rearrangements with V and J assigned. These tables miss some clones; where compared with another copy, unresolved V genes account for less than half of the shortfall, and the remainder is unexplained. Clonal size and the V and J genes are those of that table, whereas D and trimming came from the DNA. The sample table contains approximately 2.5 million clones; only one count was recorded for around nine tenths of them. The ten largest clones represent about 0.13% of the sample.

The V and J ends are trimmed by 1 base and 7 bases, leaving 16 bases between them. Spanning cysteine to phenylalanine, the CDR3 consists of 15 amino acids. The only DNA kept is the CDR3, 45 bases in frame from the first base. CDR1 and CDR2 are drawn from the germline V gene: MGHRA, YSYEKL. The data belong to a study of shared clonotypes between healthy human individuals (dated by TCRdb to 2020 to 2022). In terms of the full investigation: The cohort included a few men and a couple of women between 18 and 49 years of age. For each donor, CD4 naive and CD4 memory were each given three plates, CD8 naive was given two plates, and CD8 memory was given one plate. To estimate repertoire size and how much clonotypes are shared between individuals, the study performed deep sequencing of blood TCR repertoires from 4 to 6 healthy adults. Libraries were prepared and TCR repertoires were sequenced by different laboratories using diverse techniques, in order to increase sequencing depth and limit assay-specific biases. Per donor, leukapheresis produced somewhere between about 0.85 and 9.5 billion PBMCs. General conclusions and limits of the study: Sharing across a handful of donors was observed for about 5% of naive CD4, under 4% of naive CD8, over 2% of memory CD4, and around 0.4% of memory CD8 clonotypes. Because the study included only a small number of donors, the genetic and exposure-history diversity represented was limited. Pairwise subsampling indicated that sequencing depth was expected to affect the degree of clonotype sharing among donors. Incomplete sequencing was indicated by rarefaction of sorted-subset datasets, despite the large sequencing depth. Sampling was limited to blood, and TCR repertoires in tissue likely differ from TCR repertoires in blood. Clonotypes shared by all four sorted-subset donors showed higher generation probabilities than non-shared clonotypes. Estimated clonotype richness was generally larger for naive than for memory subsets.

The donors were healthy, HIV-negative adults with no recently reported acute infections or vaccinations. Every donor was a Caucasian adult living in Nashville, Tennessee, USA. CD4+ T cells were enriched by magnetic negative selection, after which naive cells were positively selected on CD45RA and the negative fraction was taken as the memory subset. After blood collection by leukapheresis, PBMCs were isolated using Ficoll-Histopaque density gradient centrifugation and then cryopreserved in the vapor phase of liquid nitrogen. Analytical flow cytometry was used to check the purity and quantity of each magnetically sorted T cell population. Genomic DNA was isolated from every sorted fraction and measured by UV absorbance on a Nanodrop 2000c.

The receptor was isolated from a man aged 18 to 30 in good health. The chain links TRBV4-1 with TRBJ2-5; TRBD1 is a possible D gene, resting on 6 matching bases. The source material was naive CD4+ T cells sorted from blood. The cell subset or site label on this specimen signifies: CD45RA+ positively selected. The nucleotides are TGCGCCAGCAGCCAAGTTGATGGGGGCGCGGGGACCCAGTACTTC. Translated, this gives CASSQVDGGAGTQYF.